These 26 T cell receptor beta chains originate from one sample sequenced in a study of a mutant IDH1 vaccine in newly diagnosed glioma. Documented time point: week 35, safety follow-up. The content of each vaccine dose was 300 ug of mutant IDH1 20-mer peptide, and topical imiquimod accompanied it. Here immunoSEQ multiplex PCR was the method, and the copy in TCRdb shows in-frame clones only, minus some. The table lists tens of thousands of clones, roughly 84% of them singletons. No antigen has been identified for these receptors. The sample consisted of PBMCs, taken from a glioma patient whose treatment included an IDH1 peptide vaccine. The receptor set was obtained from a young man with glioma.

The V gene is TRBV11-1, the J gene TRBJ1-4, with D uncertain. Trimming shortened V by 2 bases and J by 2 bases, and 6 bases separated the two germline ends. Germline lookup yields CDR1 SGHAT and CDR2 FQDESV (reference sequence). The CDR3 contains 14 residues. CDR3 coding DNA: TGTGCCAGCAGCTTACATCCGACTAATGAAAAACTGTTTTTT. It is translated as CASSLHPTNEKLFF.

The chain uses TRBV5-5 and TRBJ1-6; tentatively, D is TRBD1 (5 bases). The V gene lost 2 bases and the J gene lost 0 bases, with 12 bases spanning the gap. Germline CDR1 reads SGHKS; CDR2 reads YYEKEE (reference sequence). This CDR3 is 17 amino acids long. CDR3 bases: TGTGCCAGCAGCTTTCAGACAGTCTTCTCCTATAATTCACCCCTCCACTTT. Translation gives CASSFQTVFSYNSPLHF.

The chain employs TRBV4-1 and TRBJ2-7, with 12 nucleotides matching TRBD2. Germline-derived CDR1 and CDR2 are MGHRA and YSYEKL. V was pared by 0 bases and J by 4 bases, with 7 bases of the junction left unmatched. The CDR3 runs to 17 residues. CDR3 sequence reads: CASSQEPASGGVYEQYF. For the CDR3, the DNA is TGCGCCAGCAGCCAAGAACCGGCTAGCGGGGGGGTTTACGAGCAGTACTTC.

This clone was counted a single time. The rearrangement uses TRBV21-1 and TRBJ1-4. TRBV21-1 counts as a pseudogene. The CDR3 is made up of 16 amino acids. The CDR3 region is CASSKRKRVYNEKLFF. In nucleotides, the CDR3 is TGTGCCAGCAGCAAACGGAAGCGAGTGTATAATGAAAAACTGTTTTTT.

This rearrangement joins TRBV7-3 to TRBJ2-1; D perhaps matches TRBD1 (6 bases). Germline assignment: CDR1 SGHTA and CDR2 FQGTGA. The CDR3 is 14 residues long. The germline V and J ends were trimmed by 4 bases and 14 bases, with 21 bases remaining between them. The CDR3 is CASSSTPGTLQKFF. The CDR3 bases are TGTGCCAGCAGCTCCACTCCTGGGACATTACAGAAGTTCTTC.

The CDR3, as DNA: TGCGCCAGCAGCCAAGAGTACGGACGGGCTCCGTACACCTTC. The encoded protein is CASSQEYGRAPYTF. The gene calls are TRBV4-1 and TRBJ1-2; D is ambiguous. This CDR3 has 14 amino acids. V was shortened by 0 bases and J by 11 bases, with 16 bases between the two germline ends. CDR1 MGHRA and CDR2 YSYEKL come from the germline V gene.

This CDR3 reads CASSLGLNQPQHF. CDR3 bases: TGCGCCAGCAGCTTAGGGTTGAATCAGCCCCAGCATTTT. The rearrangement joins TRBV5-1 to TRBJ1-5; D unresolved. Germline values: CDR1 SGHRS, CDR2 YFSETQ. The CDR3 sequence is 13 residues long. V lost 2 bases and J lost 4, with 7 bases in between.

The chain employs TRBV20-1 and TRBJ2-3; D is unresolved. Trimming took 6 bases from V and 3 from J, leaving 7 bases between them. Germline V lookup: CDR1 DFQATT, CDR2 SNEGSKA (reference sequence). The CDR3 consists of 11 residues. CDR3 residues: CSARATDTQYF. Written as DNA, the CDR3 is TGCAGTGCACGGGCGACAGATACGCAGTATTTT.

This chain links TRBV18 with TRBJ2-2; D could derive from TRBD1 or TRBD2 (6 bases each). From germline, CDR1 is KGHSH and CDR2 LQKENI. This CDR3 spans 15 amino acids. Trimming stripped 3 bases from V and 7 bases from J, with 15 bases between. This CDR3 reads CASSPAQGGHGELFF. In DNA, the CDR3 is TGTGCCAGCTCACCGGCACAGGGAGGTCACGGGGAGCTGTTTTTT.

The genes are TRBV10-3 and TRBJ2-3; possible D gene TRBD2, 6 bases. The V end lost 7 bases, the J end lost 3 bases, and 14 bases lay between the germline ends. Germline V CDR1 and CDR2: ENHRY, SYGVKD. The CDR3 is 14 residues long. The CDR3 region has the DNA TGTGCCATCAACGATATTAGCGGTACAGATACGCAGTATTTT. Protein: CAINDISGTDTQYF.

The CDR3 spells CASSKVRDGEAFF. CDR3 coding DNA: TGTGCCAGCAGCAAAGTGAGGGACGGTGAAGCTTTCTTT. The genes are TRBV21-1 and TRBJ1-1. TRBV21-1 is a pseudogene segment. There are 13 residues in the CDR3.

V is TRBV7-9 and J is TRBJ2-2; D ambiguous. The CDR3 sequence is 14 residues long. Germline CDR1 SEHNR, CDR2 FQNEAQ (reference sequence). V was shortened by 4 bases and J by 6 bases, with 12 bases between the two germline ends. For the CDR3, the DNA is TGTGCCAGCAGCTGGGGTCTCGCGTCCGGGGAGCTGTTTTTT. This codes for CASSWGLASGELFF.

The chain links TRBV10-3 to TRBJ1-5; perhaps TRBD1 as D (5 bases). This CDR3 has 18 residues. V was pared by 2 bases and J by 1 base, with 18 bases between. From germline, CDR1 is ENHRY and CDR2 SYGVKD. The CDR3 loop is CAISEGDSAQGSNQPQHF. DNA of the CDR3: TGTGCCATCAGTGAGGGGGATAGTGCTCAGGGAAGCAATCAGCCCCAGCATTTT.

This clone was recorded a few times. The J gene is TRBJ2-1, the V gene TRBV7-9; D is possibly TRBD2 (7 bases). V lost 7 bases, J lost 7 bases, and 11 bases lay in between. This CDR3 comprises 12 residues. Germline CDR1 reads SEHNR; CDR2 reads FQNEAQ (reference sequence). In DNA form, the CDR3 reads TGTGCCAGCACAGGGGAGGGGAATGAGCAGTTCTTC. This encodes CASTGEGNEQFF.

This clone was seen only a few times. The chain links TRBV7-9 to TRBJ2-7; tentatively, D is TRBD2 (5 bases). The germline V gene has CDR1 SEHNR and CDR2 FQNEAQ (reference sequence). CDR3 length: 14 residues. V was trimmed by 0 bases and J by 6 bases, leaving 12 bases between them. The CDR3 nucleotides are TGTGCCAGCAGCTTAGCGACTATTATCCCCGAGCAGTACTTC. Amino acids: CASSLATIIPEQYF. Full variable domain (rest looked up from reference TRBV7-9 and TRBJ2-7): DTGVSQNPRHKITKRGQNVTFRCDPISEHNRLYWYRQTLGQGPEFLTYFQNEAQLEKSRLLSDRFSAERPKGSFSTLEIQRTEQGDSAMYLCASSLATIIPEQYFGPGTRLTVT.

The table lists this clone with a count of one. The chain has TRBV10-3 and TRBJ2-7; tentative D call: TRBD2 (6 bases). V dropped 3 bases and J dropped 2 bases, with 17 bases sitting between them. CDR1 and CDR2 (germline): ENHRY, SYGVKD. The CDR3 loop spans 16 amino acids. The CDR3 spells CAISESAGQGPYEQYF. The DNA for the CDR3 is TGTGCCATCAGTGAAAGCGCGGGGCAGGGACCCTACGAGCAGTACTTC.

V usage is TRBV27 and J usage is TRBJ2-6; D not certain. V lost 3 bases, J lost 0 bases, and 6 bases lay in between. The V gene's germline CDR1 is MNHEY and CDR2 SMNVEV (reference sequence). This CDR3 comprises 15 residues. The CDR3, as DNA: TGTGCCAGCAGTTTTATGCTCTCTGGGGCCAACGTCCTGACTTTC. Encoded protein: CASSFMLSGANVLTF.

This sequence joins TRBV5-6 and TRBJ1-1; the D gene is possibly TRBD1 (5 bases). Trimming removed 1 base at V and 2 bases at J, with 9 bases between. From germline, CDR1 is SGHDT and CDR2 YYEEEE. The CDR3 has 14 amino acids. This CDR3 reads CASSLPGTNTEAFF. Here the CDR3 DNA reads TGTGCCAGCAGCTTGCCGGGGACTAACACTGAAGCTTTCTTT. Full variable domain (remainder filled in from reference TRBV5-6 and TRBJ1-1): DAGVTQSPTHLIKTRGQQVTLRCSPKSGHDTVSWYQQALGQGPQFIFQYYEEEERQRGNFPDRFSGHQFPNYSSELNVNALLLGDSALYLCASSLPGTNTEAFFGQGTRLTVV.

The table lists this clone with a few counts. CDR3 sequence: CAISRGGNTEAFF. The CDR3 DNA reads as TGTGCCATCTCTCGGGGAGGAAACACTGAAGCTTTCTTT. This sequence joins TRBV10-3 and TRBJ1-1; D not resolved. The germline V and J ends were trimmed by 8 bases and 2 bases, with 12 bases remaining between them. This CDR3 has 13 amino acids. Looked up from germline, CDR1 is ENHRY and CDR2 is SYGVKD.

The rearrangement uses TRBV19 and TRBJ1-5; D is unclear. Germline CDR1 and CDR2: LNHDA and SQIVND (reference sequence). The V gene lost 9 bases and the J gene lost 0 bases, with 15 bases spanning the gap. The CDR3 covers 15 residues. The CDR3, as DNA: TGTGCCAGCCGGGCCCAAATTTATAGCAATCAGCCCCAGCATTTT. Residues: CASRAQIYSNQPQHF.

CDR3 sequence: CASSPRWGYGYTF. For the CDR3, the DNA is TGTGCCAGCAGTCCCCGGTGGGGCTATGGCTACACCTTC. The chain couples TRBV27 to TRBJ1-2; no firm D call. The CDR3 runs to 13 residues. The ends were cut back, 5 bases at V and 4 bases at J, with 11 bases in the middle. Looked up from germline, CDR1 is MNHEY and CDR2 is SMNVEV (reference sequence).

The rearrangement uses TRBV7-9 and TRBJ2-7; D not certain. The CDR3 is 13 amino acids. V was trimmed by 1 base and J by 9 bases, leaving 13 bases between them. CDR1 SEHNR and CDR2 FQNEAQ come from the germline V gene (reference sequence). The CDR3 region has the DNA TGTGCCAGCAGCTTAGGTTTTTCGGAAGGGCAGTACTTC. Its translation is CASSLGFSEGQYF.

The chain links TRBV7-2 to TRBJ2-2; weak D call: TRBD2 (5 bases). The length of the CDR3 is 14 residues. The germline gives CDR1 SGHTA, CDR2 FQGNSA. Trimming pared 4 bases from V and 1 base from J, leaving 7 bases between. For the CDR3, the DNA is TGTGCCAGCAGCTCTAGCAGGAACACCGGGGAGCTGTTTTTT. This gives the protein CASSSSRNTGELFF.

This clone has a handful of counts. CDR3 DNA: TGTGCCAGCAGCTTGAGGGGACAGGCTAACTATGGCTACACCTTC. Translation: CASSLRGQANYGYTF. The chain couples TRBV5-6 to TRBJ1-2; 8 positions agree with TRBD1. Germline CDR1 is SGHDT and CDR2 is YYEEEE. This CDR3 spans 15 amino acids. After removal of 1 base from V and 0 bases from J, the junction contained 2 bases not matched to a gene.

The V gene is TRBV7-3, the J gene TRBJ1-1; D remains ambiguous. Trimming removed 4 bases at V and 5 bases at J, with 11 bases between. The CDR3 runs 13 residues. The germline V gene has CDR1 SGHTA and CDR2 FQGTGA. The CDR3 region is CASSSWGGTEAFF. The CDR3 nucleotides are TGTGCCAGCAGCTCATGGGGTGGGACTGAAGCTTTCTTT.

This chain joins TRBV6-6 and TRBJ1-2, with TRBD1 matching 7 bases. CDR3 length: 15 residues. V shed 5 bases, J shed 0 bases, and the junction held 6 bases outside the gene matches. Germline values: CDR1 MNHNY, CDR2 SVGAGI (reference sequence). The CDR3 bases are TGTGCCAGCAGTAAACTACAGGGGACTAACTATGGCTACACCTTC. Translated, it gives CASSKLQGTNYGYTF.